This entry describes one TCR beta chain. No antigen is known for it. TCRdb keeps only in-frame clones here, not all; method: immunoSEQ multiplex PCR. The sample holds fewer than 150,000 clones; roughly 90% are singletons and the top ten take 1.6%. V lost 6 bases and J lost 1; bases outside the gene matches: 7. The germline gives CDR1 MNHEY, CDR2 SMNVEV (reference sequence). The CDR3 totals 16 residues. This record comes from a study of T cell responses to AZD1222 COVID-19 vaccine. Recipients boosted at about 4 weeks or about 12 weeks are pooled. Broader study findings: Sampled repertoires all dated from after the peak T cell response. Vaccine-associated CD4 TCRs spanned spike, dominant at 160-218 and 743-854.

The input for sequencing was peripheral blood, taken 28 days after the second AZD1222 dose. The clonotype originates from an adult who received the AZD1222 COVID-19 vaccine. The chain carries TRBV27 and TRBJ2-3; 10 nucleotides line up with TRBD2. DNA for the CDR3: TGTGCCAGCAGCCTTTTCGGGACTAGCGGCACAGATACGCAGTATTTT. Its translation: CASSLFGTSGTDTQYF.